Sequencing of this T cell receptor beta chain was carried out in a study of Ad26.COV2.S vaccination and SARS-CoV-2 variants. Germline V lookup: CDR1 DFQATT, CDR2 SNEGSKA (reference sequence). The CDR3 runs to 10 residues. Trimming took off 6 bases at V and 8 bases at J, with 8 bases between the two ends. Concerning this clone itself: Other DNA sequences in this specimen translate into the identical CDR3.

The treatment was: some 20 received Ad26.COV2.S at low or high dose, single or two shots; about five received placebo; per-sample allocation not given. Samples came from day 63 after the first vaccine or placebo injection. Libraries were prepared by immunoSEQ multiplex PCR; TCRdb keeps only in-frame clonotypes and omits some of them. Among fewer than 400,000 clones, roughly 88% were seen once, and the ten largest hold approximately 5%. The J gene is TRBJ2-1, the V gene TRBV20-1; D call uncertain. The sample here was peripheral blood, taken in a trial of Ad26.COV2.S vaccine versus placebo. The receptor was derived from a person between 18 and 60 years old who received the Ad26.COV2.S COVID-19 vaccine or a placebo. The CDR3 region is CSARSDEQFF. CDR3 DNA sequence: TGCAGTGCCCGTTCCGATGAGCAGTTCTTC.